This TCR beta chain was obtained from a study of blood T cell repertoires in COVID-19. This clone was found a few times. CDR1 and CDR2 from the germline V gene are LNHDA and SQIVND (reference sequence). This CDR3 has 11 residues. Trimming cost V 10 bases and J 3 bases, with 9 bases left between them. Original processing methods: The assay estimated nucleated cells by amplifying reference gene primers. Sequenced by immunoSEQ multiplex PCR; TCRdb stores in-frame clones only, minus some. Clonal size and the V and J genes are those of that table, whereas D and trimming came from the DNA. The sample shows about 130,000 clones, around 87% of them seen only once.

The TCR originated in a woman aged 60 to 75 with acute or convalescent COVID-19. The sequencing sample was made of peripheral blood. The chain combines TRBV19 with TRBJ2-5; a possible D gene is TRBD2 (6 bases). The CDR3 coding sequence is TGTGCCACCCGGAGGGAAGAGACCCAGTACTTC. Amino acids: CATRREETQYF. The whole variable domain, filled in from reference TRBV19 and TRBJ2-5, reads DGGITQSPKYLFRKEGQNVTLSCEQNLNHDAMYWYRQDPGQGLRLIYYSQIVNDFQKGDIAEGYSVSREKKESFPLTVTSAQKNPTAFYLCATRREETQYFGPGTRLLVL.